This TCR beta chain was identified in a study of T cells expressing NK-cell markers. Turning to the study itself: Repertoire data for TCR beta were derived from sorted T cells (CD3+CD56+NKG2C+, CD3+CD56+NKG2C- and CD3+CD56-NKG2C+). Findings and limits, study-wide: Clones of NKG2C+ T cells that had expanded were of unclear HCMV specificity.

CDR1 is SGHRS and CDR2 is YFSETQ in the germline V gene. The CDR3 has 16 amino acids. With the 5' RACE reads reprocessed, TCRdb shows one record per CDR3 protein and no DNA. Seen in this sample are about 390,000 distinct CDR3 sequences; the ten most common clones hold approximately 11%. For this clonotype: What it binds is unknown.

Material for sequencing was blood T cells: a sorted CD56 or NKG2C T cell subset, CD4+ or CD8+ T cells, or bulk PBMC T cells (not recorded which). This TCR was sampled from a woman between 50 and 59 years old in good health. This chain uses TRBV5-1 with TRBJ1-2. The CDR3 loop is CASSSSPGQLNYGYTF.